What follows are 29 T cell receptor beta chains derived from one specimen sequenced in a study of blood T cell repertoires in COVID-19. TCRdb keeps only in-frame clones here, not all; method: immunoSEQ multiplex PCR. The profile shows over 200,000 clones, around 87% of them singletons. Sequenced: peripheral blood. The receptors shown here come from a woman between 50 and 59 years old with acute or convalescent COVID-19.

The rearrangement uses TRBV10-2 and TRBJ2-1; 11 bases are a match to TRBD2. V was pared by 8 bases and J by 8 bases, with 5 bases of the junction left unmatched. This CDR3 spans 13 amino acids. The germline CDR1 and CDR2 sequences are WSHSY and SAAADI. CDR3 amino acids: CASEGTSGDEQFF. In DNA, the CDR3 is TGCGCCAGCGAAGGGACTAGCGGTGATGAGCAGTTCTTC.

This clone has a handful of counts. This rearrangement joins TRBV2 to TRBJ1-4, with a weak D call TRBD1 (6 bases). The CDR3 sequence is 14 residues long. V was trimmed by 7 bases and J by 1 base, leaving 10 bases between them. Per germline, CDR1 SNHLY and CDR2 FYNNEI. The CDR3 spells CASMAGETNEKLFF. CDR3 coding DNA: TGTGCCAGCATGGCAGGGGAAACTAATGAAAAACTGTTTTTT. The whole variable domain, remainder taken from reference TRBV2 and TRBJ1-4, is EPEVTQTPSHQVTQMGQEVILRCVPISNHLYFYWYRQILGQKVEFLVSFYNNEISEKSEIFDDQFSVERPDGSNFTLKIRSTKLEDSAMYFCASMAGETNEKLFFGSGTQLSVL.

A remark on this clone: A read error may produce the germline difference seen at one junction end. This chain connects TRBV7-7 to TRBJ2-2; TRBD2 agrees at 11 bases. Germline V lookup: CDR1 SSHAT, CDR2 FNYEAQ (reference sequence). This CDR3 is built from 16 residues. As DNA, the CDR3 is TGTGCTAGCAGACCGACTAGCGGGAAGAACACCGGGGAGCTGTTTTTT. This encodes CASRPTSGKNTGELFF.

The V call is TRBV3-1 (or the pseudogene TRBV3-2), the J call TRBJ2-1, with TRBD2 matching over 13 bases. Looked up from germline, CDR1 is LGHDT and CDR2 is YNNKEL (reference sequence). The CDR3 spans 16 residues. J gave up 8 bases and V 2 bases, and 6 bases lay outside the gene matches. The DNA for the CDR3 is TGTGCCAGCAGCCAAACAAGGACTAGCGGGAGCTATGAGCAGTTCTTC. Translation: CASSQTRTSGSYEQFF.

The count of this clone is one. The chain couples TRBV7-2 to TRBJ1-4, with D perhaps TRBD1 (5 bases). The V gene lost 1 base and the J gene lost 8 bases, with 11 bases spanning the gap. The CDR3 is made up of 14 amino acids. Per germline, CDR1 SGHTA and CDR2 FQGNSA. The CDR3 reads CASSLDRLEEKLFF. The DNA for the CDR3 is TGTGCCAGCAGCTTAGACAGGTTGGAGGAAAAACTGTTTTTT.

The chain links TRBV7-9 to TRBJ1-6, with TRBD1 as a possible D gene (6 bases). V lost 6 bases and J 8 bases, leaving 17 bases between the germline ends. The CDR3 extends over 15 amino acids. Germline-derived CDR1 and CDR2 are SEHNR and FQNEAQ (reference sequence). The CDR3 DNA reads as TGTGCCAGCAGTCCCGGGACACTTGGGGATTCACCCCTCCACTTT. It encodes CASSPGTLGDSPLHF.

This chain joins TRBV19 and TRBJ2-5; 7 positions agree with TRBD1. The germline CDR1 and CDR2 sequences are LNHDA and SQIVND (reference sequence). The CDR3 is 14 residues long. Trimming took 6 bases from V and 5 from J; bases not matched to a gene: 9. The CDR3 nucleotides read TGTGCCAGTAGGCCGTCTGGGACAGTTGAGACCCAGTACTTC. Protein sequence: CASRPSGTVETQYF.

Here the CDR3 reads CSASAAGGHSEQYF. The CDR3 bases are TGCAGTGCTAGTGCGGCAGGGGGCCACAGCGAGCAGTACTTC. This rearrangement joins TRBV20-1 to TRBJ2-7, with 8 bases matching TRBD1. V lost 3 bases and J lost 6; bases outside the gene matches: 10. The CDR3 consists of 14 residues. The V gene's germline CDR1 is DFQATT and CDR2 SNEGSKA (reference sequence).

The count of this clone is one. This chain links TRBV29-1 with TRBJ1-2, with D hard to call. With 2 bases removed from V and 8 bases from J, the gap between germline ends came to 9 bases. Germline V lookup: CDR1 SQVTM, CDR2 ANQGSEA. This CDR3 region has 11 residues. DNA of the CDR3: TGCAGCGTTGAAAACAGATACGGCTACACCTTC. It codes for CSVENRYGYTF.

This clone appeared a single time. The V gene is TRBV18, the J gene TRBJ2-5; the D gene is possibly TRBD1 (6 bases). The CDR3 runs to 17 residues. The germline V and J ends were trimmed by 0 bases and 2 bases, with 16 bases remaining between them. Germline V gene lookup returns CDR1 KGHSH and CDR2 LQKENI. The CDR3 is CASSPPFGVRGQETQYF. CDR3 DNA sequence: TGTGCCAGCTCACCACCTTTCGGGGTGAGGGGGCAAGAGACCCAGTACTTC.

This clone turned up a few times. This rearrangement joins TRBV21-1 to TRBJ2-3; the table's D call, TRBD2, was not checked against the DNA. TRBV21-1 is a documented pseudogene. The CDR3 totals 13 residues. The CDR3 nucleotides are TGTGCCAGAGAGGAGGGCTCCACAGATACGCAGTATTTT. Translated, it gives CAREEGSTDTQYF.

The chain links TRBV6-5 to TRBJ2-7; 9 nucleotides match TRBD1. The CDR3 is 15 residues long. CDR1 and CDR2 from the germline V gene are MNHEY and SVGAGI. Trimming at V came to 10 bases and at J to 4 bases, leaving 14 bases not matched to a gene. The CDR3 reads CATWGRDRADYEQYF. CDR3 coding DNA: TGTGCCACATGGGGCCGGGACAGGGCAGATTACGAGCAGTACTTC.

The chain couples TRBV3-1 (or the pseudogene TRBV3-2) to TRBJ2-1; 7 nucleotides align to TRBD1. V was pared by 4 bases and J by 10 bases, with 7 bases of the junction left unmatched. CDR1 LGHDT and CDR2 YNNKEL come from the germline V gene (reference sequence). CDR3 length: 13 amino acids. The CDR3 nucleotides are TGTGCCAGCAGCCTTCAGGTCAGGGGGGAGCAGTTCTTC. Translation: CASSLQVRGEQFF.

The CDR3 spells CASSLTGGYDDYGYTF. DNA for the CDR3: TGTGCCAGCAGTTTAACTGGGGGGTATGACGACTATGGCTACACCTTC. The chain recombines TRBV28 with TRBJ1-2; D may be TRBD1 (5 bases). The CDR3 covers 16 residues. Trimming removed 2 bases at V and 3 bases at J, with 16 bases between. The germline V gene has CDR1 MDHEN and CDR2 SYDVKM.

The chain carries TRBV3-1 (or the pseudogene TRBV3-2) and TRBJ2-7; D might be TRBD1 (6 bases). Germline V gene data show CDR1 as LGHDT and CDR2 as YNNKEL (reference sequence). The CDR3 contains 15 residues. The V gene lost 4 bases and the J gene lost 2 bases, with 15 bases spanning the gap. This CDR3 is CASSLAPGQTYEQYF. The CDR3 DNA follows: TGTGCCAGCAGCCTCGCCCCGGGACAAACCTACGAGCAGTACTTC.

V is TRBV4-2 and J is TRBJ2-2; 8 bases agree with TRBD1. There are 14 residues in the CDR3. Unmatched junction bases numbered 0, after V lost 2 bases and J lost 4 bases. Germline V CDR1 and CDR2: LGHNA, YNFKEQ. The CDR3 loop is CASSQQGATGELFF. CDR3 DNA sequence: TGTGCCAGCAGCCAACAGGGGGCCACCGGGGAGCTGTTTTTT.

The count of this clone is one. The chain recombines TRBV7-9 with TRBJ2-3, with 7 bases aligning to TRBD1. The germline V gene encodes CDR1 SEHNR and CDR2 FQNEAQ (reference sequence). The CDR3 runs to 15 residues. Trimming removed 2 bases from V and 4 bases from J; junction bases left unmatched: 6. CDR3 nucleotide sequence: TGTGCCAGCAGCTTACGACAGGGATCCGCAGATACGCAGTATTTT. Its protein is CASSLRQGSADTQYF. Using reference TRBV7-9 and TRBJ2-3 for the parts outside the CDR3, the full variable domain is DTGVSQNPRHKITKRGQNVTFRCDPISEHNRLYWYRQTLGQGPEFLTYFQNEAQLEKSRLLSDRFSAERPKGSFSTLEIQRTEQGDSAMYLCASSLRQGSADTQYFGPGTRLTVL.

V usage is TRBV5-1 and J usage is TRBJ2-3, with a weak D call TRBD1 (5 bases). This CDR3 spans 15 amino acids. V lost 0 bases and J 0 bases, leaving 8 bases between the germline ends. In germline, CDR1 is SGHRS, CDR2 YFSETQ. CDR3 in amino acids: CASSLAQGSTDTQYF. CDR3 nucleotides: TGCGCCAGCAGCTTGGCCCAGGGAAGCACAGATACGCAGTATTTT. The whole variable domain, remainder taken from reference TRBV5-1 and TRBJ2-3, is KAGVTQTPRYLIKTRGQQVTLSCSPISGHRSVSWYQQTPGQGLQFLFEYFSETQRNKGNFPGRFSGRQFSNSRSEMNVSTLELGDSALYLCASSLAQGSTDTQYFGPGTRLTVL.

The genes are TRBV7-9 and TRBJ1-4, with 11 bases aligning to TRBD1. Germline CDR1 SEHNR, CDR2 FQNEAQ (reference sequence). This CDR3 is built from 14 residues. The V gene end was trimmed by 5 bases and the J gene end by 6 bases; junction bases not matched to a gene: 2. In DNA form, the CDR3 reads TGTGCCAGCAGCCAGGACAGGGGGCATGAAAAACTGTTTTTT. This gives the protein CASSQDRGHEKLFF.

The chain has TRBV6-1 and TRBJ2-1, with 8 bases identical to TRBD2. Germline V gives CDR1 MNHNS, CDR2 SASEGT. J lost 1 base, V lost 3 bases, and 5 bases had no gene match. The CDR3 has 16 amino acids. This CDR3 is CASSELGGGSYNEQFF. CDR3 in DNA: TGTGCCAGCAGTGAGTTGGGCGGGGGGTCCTACAATGAGCAGTTCTTC.

The V call is TRBV6-5, the J call TRBJ1-2; no reliable D call. Trimming removed 5 bases from V and 6 bases from J, with 13 bases in between. The CDR3 loop spans 13 amino acids. Germline V CDR1 and CDR2: MNHEY, SVGAGI. The CDR3 nucleotides are TGTGCCAGCAGTAGATGGCGGGCCAATGGCTACACCTTC. It specifies CASSRWRANGYTF.

This clone was detected only a few times. This sequence joins TRBV4-3 and TRBJ1-2; D uncertain. CDR3 length equals 15 residues. CDR1 is LGHNA and CDR2 is YSLEER in the germline V gene. The V and J ends lost 1 base and 0 bases respectively, with 9 bases between them. The CDR3 loop is CASSQVLDSNYGYTF. CDR3 in DNA: TGCGCCAGCAGCCAAGTCCTAGATTCTAACTATGGCTACACCTTC.

This clone was observed a few times. The J gene is TRBJ1-3, the V gene TRBV3-1 (or the pseudogene TRBV3-2); TRBD1 might be the D (5 bases). Trimming took 0 bases from V and 3 from J, leaving 9 bases between them. CDR3 length: 15 amino acids. Germline-derived CDR1 and CDR2 are LGHDT and YNNKEL (reference sequence). CDR3 nucleotides: TGTGCCAGCAGCCAAGAGGGGGGTGTTGGAAACACCATATATTTT. Amino acid sequence: CASSQEGGVGNTIYF.

V usage is TRBV27 and J usage is TRBJ2-7, with 9 bases matching TRBD2. CDR3 length equals 15 residues. Germline CDR1 reads MNHEY; CDR2 reads SMNVEV (reference sequence). Trimming at V came to 8 bases and at J to 5 bases, leaving 13 bases not matched to a gene. CDR3 sequence reads: CASHNGASGMNEQYF. The CDR3 DNA is TGTGCCAGCCACAATGGGGCTAGCGGGATGAACGAGCAGTACTTC.

The chain joins TRBV7-2 to TRBJ2-7; 8 nucleotides line up with TRBD2. Germline values: CDR1 SGHTA, CDR2 FQGNSA. The CDR3 spans 16 residues. The V and J ends lost 2 bases and 1 base, in that order; junction bases with no gene match: 7. CDR3 nucleotides: TGTGCCAGCAGCTTATCCTCCAGCGGGAGTTCCTACGAGCAGTACTTC. Translated, it gives CASSLSSSGSSYEQYF.

This clone was observed once. This chain connects TRBV4-3 to TRBJ2-3; possibly TRBD2 for D (6 bases). Trimming cost V 4 bases and J 5 bases, with 13 bases left between them. This CDR3 contains 14 residues. Per the germline V gene, CDR1 is LGHNA and CDR2 is YSLEER. CDR3 nucleotide sequence: TGCGCCAGCAGCCCCGTAGGAGCGGGAGATACGCAGTATTTT. It yields the protein CASSPVGAGDTQYF.

CDR3 DNA: TGTGCCAGCAGCTTTCGACTAGCGGGGTCGGAGACCCAGTACTTC. This encodes CASSFRLAGSETQYF. The rearrangement uses TRBV5-4 and TRBJ2-5, with 11 nucleotides matching TRBD2. The CDR3 runs to 15 residues. The trim removed 2 bases at V and 5 bases at J, leaving 5 bases unmatched. The V gene's germline CDR1 is SGHNT and CDR2 YYREEE (reference sequence).

The CDR3 region has the DNA TGTGCCAGCAGCCGGGACAGGGACTATGGCTACACCTTC. It encodes CASSRDRDYGYTF. This sequence joins TRBV12-3 or TRBV12-4 and TRBJ1-2; 9 bases line up with TRBD1. The CDR3 spans 13 residues. V shed 6 bases and J 3 bases; nucleotides not matched to a gene: 2.

V and J are TRBV30 and TRBJ1-5; D is unresolved. The germline V gene encodes CDR1 GTSNPN and CDR2 SVGIG (reference sequence). V lost 0 bases to trimming and J lost 4 bases, with 22 bases between them. This CDR3 has 18 amino acids. CDR3 loop: CAWSVSAGPYSLNQPQHF. The CDR3 coding sequence is TGTGCCTGGAGTGTATCGGCAGGCCCGTACTCATTGAATCAGCCCCAGCATTTT.